What follows are 28 T cell receptor beta chains derived from one specimen sequenced in a study of tumor-infiltrating lymphocytes in primary liver carcinoma. TCR beta cDNA was reverse-transcribed from roughly 0.45 ug of total RNA. The reaction used a constant-region primer and ProtoScript II reverse transcriptase. What produced the TCR beta libraries was three nested multiplex PCR rounds using slightly modified ARM-PCR. It was with TRBV1-TRBV30 forward primers and a C-beta reverse primer that the first two PCR rounds were run, at approximately 10 cycles each. TCRdb processed the multiplex PCR reads anew with MiXCR; each CDR3 protein has one entry. The data show roughly 22,000 distinct CDR3 sequences, with more than 70% seen just once and about a third held by the top ten. Extraction of RNA together with DNA used about 17-30 mg of unsorted bulk tissue. Source material: liver tumor tissue from sampling region 2. The subset was: tumor region T2, inferior pole. The source is a woman in her 30s with primary liver carcinoma and hepatitis B virus infection.

This sequence joins TRBV12-3 or TRBV12-4 and TRBJ1-1, with D possibly being TRBD1 (5 bases). Between the trimmed V and J ends, which lost 3 bases and 8 bases, there was a span of 16 bases. This CDR3 comprises 14 residues. The CDR3 sequence is CASSFTGVGKEAFF. As DNA, the CDR3 is TGTGCCAGCAGTTTCACGGGGGTCGGCAAAGAAGCTTTCTTT.

J is TRBJ2-1 and V is TRBV12-3 or TRBV12-4, with TRBD2 matching over 10 bases. The CDR3 extends over 15 amino acids. J gave up 9 bases and V 9 bases, and 14 bases lay outside the gene matches. CDR3 DNA sequence: TGTGCCAGTAGCCTGTCCGGGACTAGCGAACCTGAGCAGTTCTTC. Translating gives CASSLSGTSEPEQFF.

Comments on this clonotype: Compared with germline, one end of the junction differs, possibly owing to a read error. The chain recombines TRBV14 with TRBJ1-2; possibly TRBD1 for D (5 bases). From germline, CDR1 is SGHDN and CDR2 FVKESK. The CDR3 loop spans 15 amino acids. DNA of the CDR3: TGTGCCAGCAGCCAAGATCGAGCGAACTGGAGGGGCTATACCTTC. This sequence encodes CASSQDRANWRGYTF.

For this clonotype: A much larger clone differs from this one at a single base, so this may be a read error. This chain joins TRBV5-4 and TRBJ2-7; D is uncertain. The CDR3 has 12 amino acids. Germline CDR1 is SGHNT and CDR2 is YYREEE (reference sequence). The V gene lost 4 bases and the J gene lost 6 bases, with 11 bases spanning the gap. CDR3 DNA: TGTGCCAGCAGCGTGGAGTTTCGCGAGCAGTACTTC. It translates to CASSVEFREQYF.

This clonotype was detected once. The conserved closing phenylalanine or tryptophan is absent in this CDR3, likely reflecting a read error. The chain combines TRBV6-5 with TRBJ2-2, with 8 bases identical to TRBD1. This CDR3 contains 15 residues. Trimming took 7 bases from V and 8 from J; bases not matched to a gene: 12. CDR1 MNHEY and CDR2 SVGAGI come from the germline V gene. CDR3 in DNA: TGTGCCAGCAATCCGCGGACAGGGTTCACGGGGGAGCTGTTTCTT. It specifies CASNPRTGFTGELFL.

This clonotype was observed many times. V gene TRBV7-9 combines with J gene TRBJ1-2; D gene uncertain. Trimming stripped 0 bases from V and 6 bases from J, with 17 bases between. This CDR3 spans 16 amino acids. Germline-derived CDR1 and CDR2 are SEHNR and FQNEAQ (reference sequence). CDR3 DNA sequence: TGTGCCAGCAGCTTAGCGTCCCGAGGCCAGATGAATGGCTACACCTTC. Translated, it gives CASSLASRGQMNGYTF.

The chain links TRBV6-2 or TRBV6-3 to TRBJ1-5, with no clear D. Judging by the DNA end, TRBJ2-3 fits better; the J call may be wrong. The CDR3 sequence is 13 residues long. Germline V gene data show CDR1 as MNHEY and CDR2 as SVGEGT. Here the CDR3 reads CASGNKGNQPQYF. The CDR3 DNA reads TGTGCCAGCGGCAATAAGGGCAATCAGCCCCAGTATTTT.

The V and J genes are TRBV4-3 and TRBJ2-4; D gene uncertain. With 10 bases removed from V and 2 bases from J, the gap between germline ends came to 18 bases. There are 15 residues in the CDR3. Germline V gene lookup returns CDR1 LGHNA and CDR2 YSLEER. CDR3 amino acids: CANSQCWETKNIQYF. The CDR3 DNA sequence: TGCGCCAATAGCCAATGTTGGGAAACCAAAAACATTCAGTACTTC.

Concerning this clonotype itself: This may arise from a read error, as a much more abundant clone is one base away. The V and J genes are TRBV9 and TRBJ2-1; D uncertain. Trimming took off 6 bases at V and 7 bases at J, with 14 bases between the two ends. This CDR3 region has 13 residues. Germline assignment: CDR1 SGDLS and CDR2 YYNGEE. This CDR3 is CASNPPLVNEQFF. The CDR3 DNA sequence: TGTGCCAGCAACCCCCCTCTGGTGAATGAGCAGTTCTTC.

This clonotype showed up many times. The chain joins TRBV24-1 to TRBJ1-1; 9 bases are shared with TRBD1. Germline CDR1 is KGHDR and CDR2 is SFDVKD. The CDR3 has 14 amino acids. J lost 4 bases, V lost 6 bases, and 5 bases had no gene match. This CDR3 is CATSSGTGSTEAFF. As DNA, the CDR3 is TGTGCCACCAGTTCCGGGACAGGGAGCACTGAAGCTTTCTTT.

As concerns this clonotype: This could be a read error, since a much larger clone is one nucleotide away. V usage is TRBV5-1 and J usage is TRBJ2-7, with 9 bases matching TRBD2. The V gene's germline CDR1 is SGHRS and CDR2 YFSETQ. The CDR3 spans 11 residues. The J segment lost 12 bases and the V segment lost 2 bases, leaving 3 bases of the junction unmatched. The DNA of the CDR3 is TGCGCCAGCAGCTTAAGCGGGGGGCTGTACTTC. It codes for CASSLSGGLYF.

V and J are TRBV7-8 and TRBJ2-7; 12 bases fit TRBD2. The CDR3 loop spans 15 amino acids. Germline CDR1 and CDR2: SGHVS and FQNEAQ. J gave up 5 bases and V 6 bases, and 8 bases lay outside the gene matches. The CDR3 DNA sequence: TGTGCCAGCAGTAGGACTAGCGGGGTCAACCACGAGCAGTACTTC. It yields the protein CASSRTSGVNHEQYF.

Concerning this clonotype: This may be a read error, as it is one base from a much larger clone. The chain uses TRBV9 and TRBJ2-1; TRBD2 aligns across 7 bases. The CDR3 spans 16 residues. Germline assignment: CDR1 SGDLS and CDR2 YYNGEE. The CDR3 sequence: CASSARLVGGRNEQSF. The CDR3 bases are TGTGCCAGCAGCGCCCGACTAGTGGGAGGGAGAAATGAGCAGTCCTTC. The full variable domain, its missing parts supplied by reference TRBV9 and TRBJ2-1, is DSGVTQTPKHLITATGQRVTLRCSPRSGDLSVYWYQQSLDQGLQFLIQYYNGEERAKGNILERFSAQQFPDLHSELNLSSLELGDSALYFCASSARLVGGRNEQSFGPGTRLTVL.

This clonotype was seen repeatedly, ten times or more. As the CDR3 is not closed by the conserved phenylalanine or tryptophan, this likely results from a read error. CDR3 nucleotide sequence: TGTGCCAGTAGGGAAAGGAGTGCCCCCCTTTCACCCCTCCACCTT. Amino acids: CASRERSAPLSPLHL. This chain connects TRBV6-5 to TRBJ1-6; D remains unclear. The V and J ends lost 9 bases and 9 bases respectively, with 21 bases between them. Germline values: CDR1 MNHEY, CDR2 SVGAGI. The CDR3 runs to 15 residues.

The table lists this clonotype with a few counts. A much larger clone differs by one base, so this may be a read error. The V gene is TRBV11-2, the J gene TRBJ2-7; D is unclear. Germline lookup yields CDR1 SGHAT and CDR2 FQNNGV. The CDR3 runs 11 residues. The CDR3 sequence is CVSSPVCEQYF. In DNA, the CDR3 is TGTGTCAGCAGTCCAGTCTGTGAGCAGTACTTC.

This clonotype was observed a few times. A read error may account for a junction end that differs from germline. The rearrangement links TRBV7-8 to TRBJ2-2; 7 bases fit TRBD2. Germline V gives CDR1 SGHVS, CDR2 FQNEAQ. This CDR3 contains 16 residues. The DNA for the CDR3 is TGTGCCAACAGCTTAGGGCGGCGGGAGAATACCGGGGAGCTGTTTTTT. Translated, it gives CANSLGRRENTGELFF.

About this clonotype: At one of its ends the junction is not consistent with the germline gene, which may arise from a read error. This rearrangement joins TRBV11-2 to TRBJ2-7, with no clear D. The CDR3 extends over 13 amino acids. The germline gives CDR1 SGHAT, CDR2 FQNNGV. The CDR3 nucleotides are TGTTCCAGCAGTTTTCCGGTGGGGTACGAGCAGTACTTC. It codes for CSSSFPVGYEQYF.

J is TRBJ2-7 and V is TRBV5-1; 7 nucleotides line up with TRBD1. V lost 0 bases to trimming and J lost 3 bases; unmatched junction nucleotides: 9. The CDR3 runs 16 residues. The germline V gene has CDR1 SGHRS and CDR2 YFSETQ. The CDR3 nucleotides read TGCGCCAGCAGCTTGGGACGCCGGGACAGTTGCTACGAGCAGTACTTC. Amino acids: CASSLGRRDSCYEQYF.

Comment on this clonotype: It is likely a read error, because the conserved phenylalanine at the end of the CDR3 is missing. The DNA is omitted, as the CDR3 cannot be located on it reliably, and the CDR3 follows TCRdb's listing. The chain has TRBV5-6 and TRBJ1-6. CDR1 SGHDT and CDR2 YYEEEE come from the germline V gene. The CDR3 region is 14 residues in length, termini included. The CDR3 spells CASSLVALGSPLRS.

In its sample, this clonotype was seen a few times. A much larger clone differs by one base, so this may be a read error. The conserved final phenylalanine or tryptophan is absent from the CDR3, which likely points to a read error. This chain links TRBV9 with TRBJ1-1, with 8 bases aligning to TRBD1. V gave up 3 bases and J gave up 3 bases; unmatched junction bases: 10. The CDR3 totals 16 residues. The germline V gene encodes CDR1 SGDLS and CDR2 YYNGEE. CDR3 region: CASSAGTGPGDTEAFY. The DNA for the CDR3 is TGTGCCAGCAGCGCCGGGACAGGCCCGGGGGACACTGAAGCTTTCTAT.

The genes are TRBV11-2 and TRBJ2-1; 11 positions match TRBD2. The CDR3 extends over 15 amino acids. The germline CDR1 and CDR2 sequences are SGHAT and FQNNGV. With V trimmed by 6 bases and J by 1 base, 2 bases remained unmatched. CDR3 sequence reads: CASSTSGSSYNEQFF. The CDR3 coding sequence is TGTGCCAGCAGTACTAGCGGGAGTTCCTACAATGAGCAGTTCTTC.

To note about this clonotype: One end of the junction does not line up with germline, which may come from a read error. This chain joins TRBV11-2 and TRBJ2-7; D may correspond to TRBD1 or TRBD2 (5 bases each). Germline V CDR1 and CDR2: SGHAT, FQNNGV. The length of the CDR3 is 15 residues. CDR3 sequence: CASNSPGTGTYEQYF. DNA for the CDR3: TGTGCCAGCAACTCTCCTGGGACGGGTACCTACGAGCAATACTTC.

Details on this clonotype: One end of the junction is discordant with germline, which a read error may explain. The chain carries TRBV4-3 and TRBJ2-7; 7 bases map to TRBD2. The CDR3 is 18 residues long. CDR1 is LGHNA and CDR2 is YSLEER in the germline V gene. The CDR3 region is CGSSQAVTGGHIRYEQYF. The CDR3 DNA sequence: TGCGGCAGCAGTCAAGCTGTGACGGGGGGTCACATTAGATACGAGCAGTACTTC.

This clonotype was seen many times. This chain joins TRBV7-2 and TRBJ2-2; D is uncertain. The ends were cut back, 2 bases at V and 6 bases at J, with 10 bases in the middle. The germline CDR1 and CDR2 sequences are SGHTA and FQGNSA. This CDR3 spans 14 amino acids. The CDR3 sequence: CASSLNRNSGELFF. The CDR3 region has the DNA TGTGCCAGCAGCTTAAACAGAAACTCCGGGGAGCTGTTTTTT.

Note on this clonotype: A read error may produce the germline difference seen at one junction end. This chain uses TRBV6-6 with TRBJ1-1; no reliable D call. The CDR3 covers 14 residues. CDR1 is MNHNY and CDR2 is SVGAGI in the germline V gene (reference sequence). CDR3 region: CAGRPDASRTEAFF. The DNA of the CDR3 is TGTGCCGGCAGACCAGACGCATCCCGCACTGAAGCTTTCTTT.

CDR3 nucleotide sequence: TGTGCCTGGTGTATACTCGGACAGCACTATGGCTACACCTTC. This codes for CAWCILGQHYGYTF. The chain has TRBV30 and TRBJ1-2, with D perhaps TRBD1 (6 bases). Trimming shortened V by 5 bases and J by 3 bases, and 16 bases separated the two germline ends. Germline CDR1 reads GTSNPN; CDR2 reads SVGIG (reference sequence). The CDR3 runs to 14 residues.

In the case of this clonotype: An end of the junction differs from the germline gene, which may be a read error. The chain has TRBV10-2 and TRBJ2-5; D ambiguous. CDR3 length equals 15 residues. CDR1 is WSHSY and CDR2 is SAAADI in the germline V gene. Here the CDR3 DNA reads TGCACCAGCACCCCATCAACGGGCTTCAAAGAGACCCAGTACTTC. Protein sequence: CTSTPSTGFKETQYF.

About this clonotype: This likely comes from a read error, as the CDR3 has no conserved phenylalanine or tryptophan at its end. The V and J genes are TRBV11-2 and TRBJ2-3, with TRBD2 identical over 8 bases. The CDR3 spans 15 residues. The germline CDR1 and CDR2 sequences are SGHAT and FQNNGV. The CDR3 loop reads CATSSGSGSADTQYY. In DNA, the CDR3 is TGTGCCACCAGCTCAGGAAGCGGGAGCGCAGATACGCAGTATTAT.